This entry is about one T cell receptor (beta chain). This record belongs to a study of Ad26.COV2.S vaccination and SARS-CoV-2 variants. Germline trimming cut 2 bases from V and 4 bases from J; bases unmatched to any gene: 3. This CDR3 contains 15 residues. CDR1 SGHTA and CDR2 FQGNSA come from the germline V gene. Assay used: immunoSEQ multiplex PCR; TCRdb lists only in-frame clones, some missing. The sample shows some 270,000 clones, around nine tenths of them seen only once. The treatment denotes: some 20 received Ad26.COV2.S at low or high dose, single or two shots; about 5 received placebo; per-sample allocation not given. Sampling happened 63 days after the first vaccine or placebo injection.

The chain has TRBV7-2 and TRBJ2-1; 9 positions match TRBD2. The sequencing used peripheral blood, collected in a trial of Ad26.COV2.S vaccine versus placebo. This receptor was identified in a person aged 18-60 years who received the Ad26.COV2.S COVID-19 vaccine or a placebo. CDR3 loop: CASSLRAGGYNEQFF. CDR3 sequence (DNA): TGTGCCAGCAGCTTAAGGGCGGGAGGGTACAATGAGCAGTTCTTC.